These 8 T cell receptor beta chains came from one sample sequenced in a study of neoadjuvant nivolumab and ipilimumab in lung cancer. The protocol was immunoSEQ multiplex PCR, while the TCRdb copy is restricted to in-frame clones and leaves out a portion. The sample contains a few thousand clones, approximately 80% of which appear only once. The source material was adjacent normal lung tissue, sampled after neoadjuvant nivolumab, alone or with ipilimumab, at or shortly before surgery. These receptors all come from an adult with non-small cell lung cancer.

The chain has TRBV2 and TRBJ1-4; possible D gene TRBD1, 5 bases. Trimming shortened V by 2 bases and J by 7 bases, and 11 bases separated the two germline ends. There are 14 residues in the CDR3. CDR1 and CDR2 from the germline V gene are SNHLY and FYNNEI. Here the CDR3 DNA reads TGTGCCAGCAGTGAACAGGGAAGGGGTGAAAAACTGTTTTTT. Its translation: CASSEQGRGEKLFF. Looking up the rest from reference TRBV2 and TRBJ1-4 gives the full variable domain: EPEVTQTPSHQVTQMGQEVILRCVPISNHLYFYWYRQILGQKVEFLVSFYNNEISEKSEIFDDQFSVERPDGSNFTLKIRSTKLEDSAMYFCASSEQGRGEKLFFGSGTQLSVL.

The chain carries TRBV7-9 and TRBJ1-4; no reliable D call. V was trimmed by 4 bases and J by 4 bases, leaving 13 bases between them. This CDR3 is built from 15 residues. The germline V gene encodes CDR1 SEHNR and CDR2 FQNEAQ (reference sequence). CDR3 sequence (DNA): TGTGCCAGCAGCTCCCTCGCGACTTATAATGAAAAACTGTTTTTT. Translating gives CASSSLATYNEKLFF. Using reference TRBV7-9 and TRBJ1-4 for the parts outside the CDR3, the full variable domain is DTGVSQNPRHKITKRGQNVTFRCDPISEHNRLYWYRQTLGQGPEFLTYFQNEAQLEKSRLLSDRFSAERPKGSFSTLEIQRTEQGDSAMYLCASSSLATYNEKLFFGSGTQLSVL.

The chain combines TRBV5-1 with TRBJ1-1; perhaps TRBD1 as D (6 bases). The V end was cut by 4 bases, the J end by 1 base, with 11 bases between. The CDR3 is made up of 14 amino acids. The germline V gene encodes CDR1 SGHRS and CDR2 YFSETQ. The CDR3 here is CASSPGTSNTEAFF. CDR3 nucleotide sequence: TGCGCCAGCAGCCCCGGGACATCGAACACTGAAGCTTTCTTT.

This chain uses TRBV9 with TRBJ2-2; 9 bases agree with TRBD2. The CDR3 sequence is 18 residues long. Trimming took 0 bases from V and 3 from J; bases not matched to a gene: 9. CDR1 and CDR2 from the germline V gene are SGDLS and YYNGEE. The CDR3 coding sequence is TGTGCCAGCAGCGTAGAATTAGCGGGAGTTGCGGACACCGGGGAGCTGTTTTTT. It codes for CASSVELAGVADTGELFF.

CDR3 loop: CASSLEGGGMNTEAFF. The DNA for the CDR3 is TGCGCCAGCAGCTTGGAGGGGGGAGGCATGAACACTGAAGCTTTCTTT. The chain has TRBV5-1 and TRBJ1-1, with D perhaps matching TRBD1 (6 bases). CDR1 is SGHRS, CDR2 YFSETQ, per germline. This CDR3 has 16 amino acids. V lost 0 bases, J lost 0 bases, and 12 bases lay in between. Variable domain in full (rest from reference TRBV5-1 and TRBJ1-1): KAGVTQTPRYLIKTRGQQVTLSCSPISGHRSVSWYQQTPGQGLQFLFEYFSETQRNKGNFPGRFSGRQFSNSRSEMNVSTLELGDSALYLCASSLEGGGMNTEAFFGQGTRLTVV.

The CDR3 nucleotides read TGTGCCAGCAGCTCCTTTCCGGGAGATACGCAGTATTTT. Translating gives CASSSFPGDTQYF. The chain has TRBV11-3 and TRBJ2-3; D is ambiguous. The CDR3 spans 13 residues. Germline values: CDR1 SGHNT, CDR2 YENEEA. V dropped 4 bases and J dropped 5 bases, with 10 bases sitting between them. The full variable domain, its missing parts supplied by reference TRBV11-3 and TRBJ2-3, is EAGVVQSPRYKIIEKKQPVAFWCNPISGHNTLYWYLQNLGQGPELLIRYENEEAVDDSQLPKDRFSAERLKGVDSTLKIQPAELGDSAVYLCASSSFPGDTQYFGPGTRLTVL.

This clone showed up just a few times. The V call is TRBV5-1, the J call TRBJ1-2; unclear D gene. This CDR3 has 13 amino acids. The germline gives CDR1 SGHRS, CDR2 YFSETQ. Deletions cut 4 bases from V and 2 bases from J, with 9 bases between. As DNA, the CDR3 is TGCGCCAGCAGCGACCCTTTGAACTATGGCTACACCTTC. It specifies CASSDPLNYGYTF.

CDR3 nucleotide sequence: TGCGCCAGCAGCTTAGATTTGGGAGATACGCAGTATTTT. Protein sequence: CASSLDLGDTQYF. The chain employs TRBV5-1 and TRBJ2-3; D ambiguous. This CDR3 comprises 13 residues. Trimming took 2 bases from V and 5 from J, leaving 9 bases between them. Germline V gene lookup returns CDR1 SGHRS and CDR2 YFSETQ.